One and the same sample provided the 9 T cell receptor beta chains below, sequenced in a study of T cells in localized non-small cell lung cancer. The method was immunoSEQ multiplex PCR; TCRdb's version includes in-frame clones alone and lacks a portion of them. In the table there are 20,000 to 30,000 clones, around 90% of which are singletons. The specimen comprised peripheral blood, sampled before any cancer treatment. The receptors originated from a female donor over 55 with stage II squamous cell lung carcinoma.

This rearrangement joins TRBV18 to TRBJ1-2, with 7 positions matching TRBD1. V lost 3 bases, J lost 4 bases, and 14 bases stayed unmatched. Germline values: CDR1 KGHSH, CDR2 LQKENI. The CDR3 spans 17 residues. Written as DNA, the CDR3 is TGTGCCAGCTCACCCGGAATCGAGACAGGGAGGACCTATGGCTACACCTTC. Translated, it gives CASSPGIETGRTYGYTF.

This clone was detected once. The chain has TRBV5-5 and TRBJ1-5; D ambiguous. The CDR3 extends over 14 amino acids. Per germline, CDR1 SGHKS and CDR2 YYEKEE (reference sequence). V was clipped by 2 bases and J by 1 base, with 7 bases between them. CDR3 bases: TGTGCCAGCAGCTTAATTGGAAGCAATCAGCCCCAGCATTTT. Its translation is CASSLIGSNQPQHF.

V is TRBV29-1 and J is TRBJ2-1; perhaps TRBD1 as D (5 bases). Deletions cut 1 base from V and 4 bases from J, with 8 bases between. CDR1 and CDR2 from the germline V gene are SQVTM and ANQGSEA. The CDR3 loop spans 13 amino acids. This chain's CDR3 is CSVEGGRYNEQFF. CDR3 in DNA: TGCAGCGTTGAAGGGGGCCGTTACAATGAGCAGTTCTTC.

The chain has TRBV2 and TRBJ2-6; D is unresolved. This CDR3 has 15 residues. V lost 7 bases to trimming and J lost 2 bases, with 12 bases between them. Germline V CDR1 and CDR2: SNHLY, FYNNEI. The CDR3 loop reads CASTPLVTGANVLTF. The CDR3 bases are TGTGCCAGCACCCCCCTGGTTACTGGGGCCAACGTCCTGACTTTC.

J is TRBJ2-4 and V is TRBV29-1, with D perhaps given as TRBD1 or TRBD2 (6 bases each). The V gene's germline CDR1 is SQVTM and CDR2 ANQGSEA. This CDR3 spans 16 amino acids. CDR3 amino acids: CNLNDGGRGAKNIQYF. The CDR3 DNA is TGCAACCTAAACGATGGGGGGCGCGGGGCCAAAAACATTCAGTACTTC.

This clone was detected once. The chain links TRBV5-1 to TRBJ2-7; the match to TRBD1 covers 10 bases. The trim removed 2 bases at V and 1 base at J, leaving 6 bases unmatched. The germline CDR1 and CDR2 sequences are SGHRS and YFSETQ. The CDR3 loop spans 16 amino acids. This CDR3 reads CASSFDPGQGSYEQYF. In DNA form, the CDR3 reads TGCGCCAGCAGCTTCGATCCGGGACAGGGGTCCTACGAGCAGTACTTC.

The table lists this clone with a count of one. The rearrangement uses TRBV6-6 and TRBJ2-4; 8 positions match TRBD1. Germline V lookup: CDR1 MNHNY, CDR2 SVGAGI (reference sequence). The V gene end was trimmed by 6 bases and the J gene end by 6 bases; junction bases not matched to a gene: 7. The CDR3 is 14 amino acids. CDR3 amino acids: CASSPGTGGNIQYF. CDR3 sequence (DNA): TGTGCCAGCAGCCCAGGGACAGGAGGAAACATTCAGTACTTC.

The chain links TRBV7-3 to TRBJ2-2; a possible D gene is TRBD1 (5 bases). The CDR3 is made up of 13 amino acids. Trimming pared 4 bases from V and 7 bases from J, leaving 10 bases between. Germline V CDR1 and CDR2: SGHTA, FQGTGA. In nucleotides, the CDR3 is TGTGCCAGCAGCTGGGGCGGCGGCGGGGAGCTGTTTTTT. This translates into CASSWGGGGELFF.

The genes are TRBV7-6 and TRBJ1-6; 11 bases line up with TRBD1. There are 14 residues in the CDR3. Germline CDR1 is SGHVS and CDR2 is FNYEAQ. J gave up 10 bases and V 4 bases, and 3 bases lay outside the gene matches. The CDR3 spells CASSSRTGGSPLHF. CDR3 sequence (DNA): TGTGCCAGCAGCTCCCGGACAGGGGGCTCACCCCTCCACTTT.